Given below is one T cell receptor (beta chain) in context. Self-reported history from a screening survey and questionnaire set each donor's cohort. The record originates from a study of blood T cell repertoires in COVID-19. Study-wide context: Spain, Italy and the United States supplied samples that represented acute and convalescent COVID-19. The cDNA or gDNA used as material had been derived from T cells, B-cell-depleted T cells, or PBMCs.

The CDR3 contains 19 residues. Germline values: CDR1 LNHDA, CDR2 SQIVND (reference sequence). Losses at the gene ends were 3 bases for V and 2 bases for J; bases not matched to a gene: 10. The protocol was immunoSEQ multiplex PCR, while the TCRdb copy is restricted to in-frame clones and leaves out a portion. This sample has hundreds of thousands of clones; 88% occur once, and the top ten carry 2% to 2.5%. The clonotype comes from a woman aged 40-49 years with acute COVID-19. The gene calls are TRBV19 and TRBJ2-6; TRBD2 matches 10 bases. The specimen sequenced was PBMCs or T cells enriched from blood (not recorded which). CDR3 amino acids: CASSILASGGAPGANVLTF. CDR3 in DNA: TGTGCCAGTAGTATTCTTGCCAGCGGGGGGGCACCTGGGGCCAACGTCCTGACTTTC.